This TCR beta chain was identified in a study of T cells in Graves' hyperthyroidism and ophthalmopathy (dated 2019 in TCRdb). Regarding the research as a whole: TCR V-J signatures able to tell the groups apart were searched for in a discovery cohort of 100 or so patients, of whom under 45 had Graves' ophthalmopathy and some 60 had stable Graves' hyperthyroidism. Once sampling was done, hyperthyroidism patients were given methimazole at a starting dose of 30 mg daily, whereas ophthalmopathy patients were given high-dose intravenous methylprednisolone. Thyroid tissue and blood T-cell repertoires from about six Graves' hyperthyroidism patients were also compared in the study. An independent validation cohort of 18 to 20 hyperthyroidism patients and approximately 16 patients who later progressed to ophthalmopathy tested prospective prediction of ophthalmopathy. TCR Vbeta CDR3 sequencing of 135 peripheral blood samples (under 45 ophthalmopathy, over 70 hyperthyroidism and roughly 17 progressor patients) is reported in the paper. The 100 or so discovery patients were divided at random into training and test sets in a 7:3 ratio.

Looking up the germline V gene yields CDR1 ENHRY and CDR2 SYGVKD. From the cysteine up to the phenylalanine, the CDR3 has a length of 14 residues. The DNA shown is the 42-base CDR3, in frame from base 1. This clonotype was detected only a few times. Its antigen is currently not known. The junction does not match germline at one end; this may be a read error. On the study overall, not on this receptor specifically: Most expanded thyroid clonotypes (frequency above 0.001) were also detected in blood, a finding suggesting that blood repertoires may reflect thyroid immune responses. In cross-validation, a model built on a 13 V-J signature told ophthalmopathy apart from stable hyperthyroidism with approximately 90% sensitivity and roughly 81% specificity, and in testing the same model reached 80%/75%. Sample size was not statistically predetermined, and blinding of investigators to group allocation was not performed. In validation, progression to ophthalmopathy was predicted by the model with nearly 71% sensitivity and approximately 78% specificity, a median of about 6.8 months before onset.

Stable Graves' hyperthyroidism was defined as the absence of progression to ophthalmopathy over 18 months of follow-up. Hyperthyroidism patients were newly diagnosed, had a disease duration of under 2 months, and were aged 18 to 65 years. The study excluded patients with uncontrolled infections, other autoimmune diseases, pregnancy or lactation. Clinical symptoms, serum thyroxine and TRAb, thyroid ultrasound, and orbital computed tomography formed the basis for the diagnoses. Trizol reagent was used to extract total RNA, and RNA quality was then checked on an Agilent 2100 Bioanalyzer. The TCR beta CDR3 regions were amplified from RNA transcripts. For the first round of RT-PCR on the TCR CDR3, the HTBI primer set was used together with the Qiagen OneStep RT-PCR kit. The libraries were constructed in a second round of multiplex PCR and then size-selected and purified. Paired-end sequencing of the libraries was performed with 100 bp reads on an Illumina HiSeq2000. The original methods were these. Raw data were processed with SOAPnuke, discarding reads with adapters, uncalled bases, mean Phred below 15, or no exact constant-primer or identifier match. COPE v1.2.5 was used to merge the high-quality paired reads, and each unique nucleotide sequence was defined as a clonotype. MiTCR v1.1 was used to align clonotypes to the IMGT TRBV, TRBD and TRBJ reference segments. Analysis was restricted to V-J combinations with a frequency above 0.0001, which covered approximately 99% of repertoires. The TCS score was defined as the ratio of F50 (clonal expansion) to E x V (chaos), calculated using BLOSUM62-based TCRdist between CDR3 peptides within each V-J. Welch's t-statistics and random forest reduced around 510 V-J features to under 15, which were used in a naive Bayes classifier (R e1071). TCRdb ran its own pipeline on the public reads, namely fastp trimming at Q25 and MiXCR clone calling, and kept in-frame beta chains. When rows share a CDR3 protein, they turn into one entry using the most common DNA and genes. These V and J calls rely on TCRdb rather than the paper's analysis. In this sample the table shows about 540,000 distinct CDR3 sequences, 46% of which occur a single time. The ten most abundant clones make up about 7.8% of the sample.

Sequencing was done on a sample of peripheral blood or thyroid tissue (not recorded which). This chain is built from TRBV10-3 and TRBJ2-7; the D segment could be TRBD1, given 5 matching bases. The TCR comes from a woman under 30 with Graves' hyperthyroidism. Donor details come from another sample of the same person, matched by shared clones. The DNA sequence is TGTGCCATCAGTGACCACCTGACAGCTTACGAGCAATACTTC. It translates to CAISDHLTAYEQYF.